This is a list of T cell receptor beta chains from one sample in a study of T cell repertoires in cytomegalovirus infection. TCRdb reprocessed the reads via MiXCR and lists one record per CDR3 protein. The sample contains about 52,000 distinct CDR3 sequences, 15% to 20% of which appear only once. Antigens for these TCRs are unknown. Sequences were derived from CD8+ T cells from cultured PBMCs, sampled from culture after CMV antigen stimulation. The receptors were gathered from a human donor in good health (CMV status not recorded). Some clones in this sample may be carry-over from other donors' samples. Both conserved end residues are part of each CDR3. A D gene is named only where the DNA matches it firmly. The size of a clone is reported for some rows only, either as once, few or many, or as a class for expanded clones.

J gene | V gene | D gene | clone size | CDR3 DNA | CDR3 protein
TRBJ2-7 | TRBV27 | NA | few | TGTGCCAGCGGGCCCAGGGACGAGCAGTACTTC | CASGPRDEQYF
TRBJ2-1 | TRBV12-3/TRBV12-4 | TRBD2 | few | TGTGCCAGCAGTCGGGCCGGGACTAGCGGCGATGAGCAGTTCTTC | CASSRAGTSGDEQFF
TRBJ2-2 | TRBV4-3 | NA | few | TGCGCCAGCAGCGGCCGGGGGGCGGAGACGAACACCGGGGAGCTGTTTTTT | CASSGRGAETNTGELFF
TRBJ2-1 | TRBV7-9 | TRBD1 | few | TGTGCCAGCAGCTTCGGACAGGGAGGTTCCTACAATGAGCAGTTCTTC | CASSFGQGGSYNEQFF
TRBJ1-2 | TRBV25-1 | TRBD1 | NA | TGTGCCAGCAGGGGACCGGGACAGACTAACTATGGCTACACCTTC | CASRGPGQTNYGYTF
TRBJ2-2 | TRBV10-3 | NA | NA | TGTGCCGTCGGGGGCGCCACCGGGGAGCTGTTTTTT | CAVGGATGELFF
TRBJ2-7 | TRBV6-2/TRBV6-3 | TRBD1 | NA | TGTGCCAGCAGCGTCGGGACAGCGGATTACGAGCAGTACTTC | CASSVGTADYEQYF
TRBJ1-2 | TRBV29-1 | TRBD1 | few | TGCAGCGTTTTACAGGGGTCTAGGGTCTATGGCTACACCTTC | CSVLQGSRVYGYTF
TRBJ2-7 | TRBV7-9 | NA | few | TGTGCCAGCGGGGGCAGCTCCTACGAGCAGTACTTC | CASGGSSYEQYF
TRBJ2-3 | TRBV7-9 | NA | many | TGTGCCAGCAGCTCTACCCGGGGGTCTAGCACAGATACGCAGTATTTT | CASSSTRGSSTDTQYF